Presented here are 8 T cell receptor beta chains from one specimen sequenced in a study of early T cells in non-severe SARS-CoV-2 infection. TCRdb re-derived calls from the 5' RACE reads in MiXCR, one entry per CDR3 protein. The repertoire holds around 60,000 distinct CDR3 sequences, just over 20% seen once, with 16% in the top ten. The sample here was whole blood, taken at baseline. These receptors originate from an adult who was a healthcare worker with PCR-confirmed SARS-CoV-2 infection or an uninfected control (not recorded which).

This clonotype was observed a handful of times. CDR3 nucleotide sequence: TGTGCCAGCAGTCAACATAACACCGGGGAGCTGTTTTTT. Protein: CASSQHNTGELFF. The chain carries TRBV7-9 and TRBJ2-2, with D hard to call. The CDR3 runs to 13 residues. The ends were cut back, 6 bases at V and 2 bases at J, with 7 bases in the middle. Per the germline V gene, CDR1 is SEHNR and CDR2 is FQNEAQ (reference sequence).

The CDR3 here is CASSFSTLTGNEKLFF. CDR3 DNA sequence: TGCGCCAGCAGCTTCTCCACCCTGACAGGGAATGAAAAACTGTTTTTT. The V call is TRBV5-1, the J call TRBJ1-4; 7 bases fit TRBD1. Germline values: CDR1 SGHRS, CDR2 YFSETQ. V lost 2 bases and J lost 5; bases outside the gene matches: 9. The CDR3 sequence is 16 residues long.

This sequence joins TRBV18 and TRBJ1-5; D remains unclear. In germline, CDR1 is KGHSH, CDR2 LQKENI. The length of the CDR3 is 14 residues. The V and J ends lost 3 bases and 3 bases respectively, with 9 bases between them. The CDR3: CASSPRETNQPQHF. The CDR3 DNA sequence: TGTGCCAGCTCACCGAGGGAGACCAATCAGCCCCAGCATTTT.

This clonotype has more than one count but fewer than ten. The CDR3 loop reads CASSEARNEQFF. The DNA for the CDR3 is TGTGCCAGCAGTGAAGCGCGGAATGAGCAGTTCTTC. The rearrangement joins TRBV2 to TRBJ2-1; D is unresolved. Germline V gene lookup returns CDR1 SNHLY and CDR2 FYNNEI. The V end was cut by 0 bases, the J end by 7 bases, with 4 bases between. This CDR3 region has 12 residues.

This clonotype showed up just a few times. This sequence joins TRBV29-1 and TRBJ2-1; D is unclear. The CDR3 length is 12 residues. Trimming removed 0 bases at V and 7 bases at J, with 7 bases between. The germline gives CDR1 SQVTM, CDR2 ANQGSEA. CDR3 amino acids: CSVEENGNEQFF. CDR3 nucleotides: TGCAGCGTTGAAGAGAATGGGAATGAGCAGTTCTTC.

This clonotype showed up just a few times. The chain is built from TRBV30 and TRBJ1-6, with D possibly matching TRBD1 (5 bases). The ends were cut back, 6 bases at V and 7 bases at J, with 13 bases in the middle. The CDR3 length is 13 residues. Germline V lookup: CDR1 GTSNPN, CDR2 SVGIG (reference sequence). CDR3 coding DNA: TGTGCCTGCGTCAGGGCGACCAATTCACCCCTCCACTTT. This encodes CACVRATNSPLHF.

This clonotype appeared a few times. This chain uses TRBV29-1 with TRBJ2-1; 8 positions match TRBD1. Trimming at V came to 7 bases and at J to 8 bases, leaving 13 bases not matched to a gene. The CDR3 is 14 residues long. The germline V gene encodes CDR1 SQVTM and CDR2 ANQGSEA. CDR3 coding DNA: TGCAGCGCCGTACCCCAGGGGGCATTGGATGAGCAGTTCTTC. This codes for CSAVPQGALDEQFF.

The rearrangement joins TRBV3-1 to TRBJ1-5; D possibly corresponds to TRBD1 (5 bases). Between the trimmed V and J ends, which lost 1 base and 1 base, there was a span of 5 bases. This CDR3 region has 14 residues. From germline, CDR1 is LGHDT and CDR2 YNNKEL (reference sequence). The chain's CDR3 is CASSQGTSNQPQHF. Here the CDR3 DNA reads TGTGCCAGCAGCCAAGGGACAAGCAATCAGCCCCAGCATTTT.